The clone carrying this TCR beta chain was recorded at least ten times. The target antigen is unknown. Patients were excluded if they had other autoimmune diseases or uncontrolled infections, and likewise if pregnancy or lactation applied. Establishment of the diagnosis relied upon clinical symptoms, serum thyroxine, TRAb, thyroid ultrasound and orbital computed tomography. RNA transcripts yielded amplified TCR beta CDR3 regions. Following a first-round RT-PCR that used HTBI primers, a second-round multiplex PCR was carried out. TCRdb processed the multiplex PCR reads anew with MiXCR; each CDR3 protein has one entry. The sample gives a few hundred thousand distinct CDR3 sequences, roughly 20% of which show up once; under 3% is in the top ten. The CDR3 consists of 12 residues. CDR1 and CDR2 (germline): SGHTA, FQGNSA. V gave up 1 base and J gave up 3 bases, with 4 bases separating them. This sample stems from a study of Graves' ophthalmopathy and Graves' hyperthyroidism. About the research overall: The collection of peripheral blood took place at initial diagnosis, before any treatment. Study-level points and caveats: A majority of expanded thyroid clonotypes exceeding 0.001 frequency were likewise present in blood.

Material for sequencing was peripheral blood. This clonotype was sampled from a woman aged 18-29 years with stable Graves' hyperthyroidism. This rearrangement joins TRBV7-2 to TRBJ2-7; no definite D call. CDR3 protein: CASSLDYYEQYF. DNA for the CDR3: TGTGCCAGCAGCTTAGATTACTACGAGCAGTACTTC.